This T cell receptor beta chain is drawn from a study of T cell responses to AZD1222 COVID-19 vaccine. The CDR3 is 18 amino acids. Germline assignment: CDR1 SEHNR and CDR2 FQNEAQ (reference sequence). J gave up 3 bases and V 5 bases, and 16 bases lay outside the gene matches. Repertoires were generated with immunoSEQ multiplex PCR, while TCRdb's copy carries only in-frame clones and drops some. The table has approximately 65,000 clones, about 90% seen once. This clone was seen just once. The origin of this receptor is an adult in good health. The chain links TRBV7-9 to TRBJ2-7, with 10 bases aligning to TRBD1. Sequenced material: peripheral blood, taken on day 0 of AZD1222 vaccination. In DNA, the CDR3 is TGTGCCAGCAGCCCTAGTCCCGGGACAGGGGCCGATATCTACGAGCAGTACTTC. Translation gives CASSPSPGTGADIYEQYF.